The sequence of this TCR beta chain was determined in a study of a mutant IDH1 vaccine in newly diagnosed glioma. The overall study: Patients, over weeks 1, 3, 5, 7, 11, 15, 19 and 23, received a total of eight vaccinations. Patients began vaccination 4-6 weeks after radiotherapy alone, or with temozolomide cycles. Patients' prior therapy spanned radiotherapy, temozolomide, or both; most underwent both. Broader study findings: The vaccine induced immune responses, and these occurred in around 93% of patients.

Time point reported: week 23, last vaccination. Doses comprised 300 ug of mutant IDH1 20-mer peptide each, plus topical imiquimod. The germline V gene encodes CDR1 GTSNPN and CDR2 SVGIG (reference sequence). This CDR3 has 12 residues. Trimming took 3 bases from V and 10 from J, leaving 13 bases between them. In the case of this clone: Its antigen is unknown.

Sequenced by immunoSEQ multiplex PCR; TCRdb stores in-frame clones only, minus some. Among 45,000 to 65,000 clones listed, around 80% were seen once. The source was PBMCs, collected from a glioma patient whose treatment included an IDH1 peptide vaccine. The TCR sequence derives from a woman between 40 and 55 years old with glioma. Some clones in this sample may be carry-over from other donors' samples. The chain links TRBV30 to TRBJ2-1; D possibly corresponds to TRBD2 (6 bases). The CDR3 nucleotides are TGTGCCTGGAGGACTAGGACAAGGGAGCAGTTCTTC. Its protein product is CAWRTRTREQFF.